The next 8 T cell receptor beta chains were all read from a single sample in a study of blood T cell repertoires in COVID-19. The assay was immunoSEQ multiplex PCR, and TCRdb's table has in-frame clones only and misses some. The table includes approximately 490,000 clones, roughly 87% detected once. The sequenced sample consisted of PBMCs or T cells enriched from blood (not recorded which). The receptors were gathered from a woman aged 18-29 years who had recovered from COVID-19.

The chain recombines TRBV7-2 with TRBJ2-5; TRBD1 matches 7 bases. V lost 4 bases to trimming and J lost 4 bases; unmatched junction nucleotides: 6. CDR3 length: 14 residues. The germline gives CDR1 SGHTA, CDR2 FQGNSA. The CDR3 region has the DNA TGTGCCAGCAGCTCACAGGGGACATCAGAGACCCAGTACTTC. Protein product: CASSSQGTSETQYF.

The rearrangement joins TRBV5-1 to TRBJ1-1; 7 bases agree with TRBD1. Germline values: CDR1 SGHRS, CDR2 YFSETQ. The junction had 4 bases not matched to a gene; V was cut back by 4 bases and J by 7 bases. The CDR3 contains 12 residues. CDR3 loop: CASSPRDSEAFF. The CDR3 DNA reads as TGCGCCAGCAGCCCCAGGGACAGTGAAGCTTTCTTT. Full variable domain (rest looked up from reference TRBV5-1 and TRBJ1-1): KAGVTQTPRYLIKTRGQQVTLSCSPISGHRSVSWYQQTPGQGLQFLFEYFSETQRNKGNFPGRFSGRQFSNSRSEMNVSTLELGDSALYLCASSPRDSEAFFGQGTRLTVV.

This rearrangement joins TRBV28 to TRBJ2-3, with TRBD2 matching 14 bases. V dropped 3 bases and J dropped 2; count of bases not matched to a gene: 10. In germline, CDR1 is MDHEN, CDR2 SYDVKM. CDR3 length equals 19 residues. The CDR3 is CASSFWGLAGAQPTDTQYF. CDR3 DNA: TGTGCCAGCAGTTTTTGGGGACTAGCGGGGGCGCAACCCACAGATACGCAGTATTTT. Based on the CDR3 plus reference TRBV28 and TRBJ2-3, the full variable domain is DVKVTQSSRYLVKRTGEKVFLECVQDMDHENMFWYRQDPGLGLRLIYFSYDVKMKEKGDIPEGYSVSREKKERFSLILESASTNQTSMYLCASSFWGLAGAQPTDTQYFGPGTRLTVL.

This chain links TRBV2 with TRBJ2-5; D unresolved. Trimming left V 2 bases short and J 5 bases short, with 3 bases between. Germline values: CDR1 SNHLY, CDR2 FYNNEI. The CDR3 extends over 11 amino acids. The CDR3 DNA follows: TGTGCCAGCAGTGAATATGAGACCCAGTACTTC. Translating gives CASSEYETQYF. Full variable domain (remainder filled in from reference TRBV2 and TRBJ2-5): EPEVTQTPSHQVTQMGQEVILRCVPISNHLYFYWYRQILGQKVEFLVSFYNNEISEKSEIFDDQFSVERPDGSNFTLKIRSTKLEDSAMYFCASSEYETQYFGPGTRLLVL.

This chain links TRBV5-6 with TRBJ1-6, with D possibly TRBD1 on 5 matching bases. The germline CDR1 and CDR2 sequences are SGHDT and YYEEEE. Trimming left V 1 base short and J 4 bases short, with 9 bases between. This CDR3 has 15 amino acids. The DNA of the CDR3 is TGTGCCAGCAGCTTGTTAGGGGATTATAATTCACCCCTCCACTTT. It translates to CASSLLGDYNSPLHF.

This chain uses TRBV10-3 with TRBJ2-3; 14 nucleotides align to TRBD2. Trimming took 8 bases from V and 4 from J; bases not matched to a gene: 11. The germline CDR1 and CDR2 sequences are ENHRY and SYGVKD. This CDR3 spans 17 amino acids. CDR3 residues: CAIDPTTSGGAADTQYF. The CDR3 DNA reads as TGTGCCATCGACCCTACGACTAGCGGGGGGGCAGCAGATACGCAGTATTTT.

This clone was seen a handful of times. The genes are TRBV2 and TRBJ2-7, with TRBD1 identical over 7 bases. Germline values: CDR1 SNHLY, CDR2 FYNNEI. This CDR3 is built from 15 residues. J was trimmed by 3 bases and V by 4 bases; bases with no gene match: 9. This CDR3 reads CASSASGTEVYEQYF. The DNA of the CDR3 is TGTGCCAGCAGTGCCTCCGGGACAGAAGTCTACGAGCAGTACTTC.

This clone came up a few times. J is TRBJ2-1 and V is TRBV10-3; TRBD2 matches 10 bases. V was clipped by 4 bases and J by 4 bases; unmatched bases: 7. The CDR3 has 16 amino acids. The germline gives CDR1 ENHRY, CDR2 SYGVKD. The CDR3 region has the DNA TGTGCCATCAGTGGAATAGCGGGGGGTTCTTACAATGAGCAGTTCTTC. It encodes CAISGIAGGSYNEQFF.